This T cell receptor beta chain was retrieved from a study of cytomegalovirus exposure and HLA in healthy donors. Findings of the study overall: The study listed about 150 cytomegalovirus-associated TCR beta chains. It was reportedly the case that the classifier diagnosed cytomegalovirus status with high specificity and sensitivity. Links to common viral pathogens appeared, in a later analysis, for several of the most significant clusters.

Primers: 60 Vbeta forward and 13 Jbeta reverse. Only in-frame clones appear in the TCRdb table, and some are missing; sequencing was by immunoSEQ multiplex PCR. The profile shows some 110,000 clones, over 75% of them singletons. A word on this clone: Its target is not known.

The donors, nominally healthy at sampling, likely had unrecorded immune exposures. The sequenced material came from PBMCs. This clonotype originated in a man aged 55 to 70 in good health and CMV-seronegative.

Here the CDR3 reads CASSLYSSGQETQYF. The CDR3 region has the DNA TGTGCCAGCAGCTTATATTCTAGCGGACAAGAGACCCAGTACTTC. The rearrangement uses TRBV7-2 and TRBJ2-5, with 7 nucleotides matching TRBD2. Germline CDR1 and CDR2: SGHTA and FQGNSA. The V and J ends lost 2 bases and 2 bases, in that order; junction bases with no gene match: 5. CDR3 length equals 15 residues.